The rows below give T cell receptor beta chains drawn from one sample of a study of control samples from healthy donors and cancer patients. Assay: immunoSEQ multiplex PCR; the TCRdb copy retains only in-frame clones and omits some. The sample includes fewer than 500,000 clones, 80% to 95% seen only once; the top ten take more than 6%. Sequencing used PBMCs. These receptors were collected from a man aged 35-49 years with head and neck cancer. Each CDR3 is given with its conserved first and last residue. A D gene is named only where the DNA matches it firmly.

cdr3_length j_call v_call d_call cdr3_aa
16 TRBJ2-6 TRBV4-3 . CASSPRGAYGANVLTF
13 TRBJ1-1 TRBV6-6 . CAGRQATNTEAFF
15 TRBJ1-3 TRBV6-5 . CASTPASNSGNTIYF
15 TRBJ2-4 TRBV5-1 TRBD2 CASSGLAGAKNIQYF
16 TRBJ2-5 TRBV6-5 . CASSYSTAWGQETQYF
15 TRBJ2-7 TRBV5-1 . CASSFEAVRVDEQYF
15 TRBJ2-7 TRBV19 . CASSQARGPLNEQYF
11 TRBJ2-7 TRBV24-1 . CATSDRYEQYF
15 TRBJ2-1 TRBV9 TRBD1 CASSDRDRAYNEQFF
15 TRBJ2-7 TRBV6-2/TRBV6-3 TRBD2 CASSSPMGGTYEQYF
15 TRBJ1-2 TRBV3-1/TRBV3-2 . CASSPSGAYNYGYTF
15 TRBJ2-2 TRBV11-2 TRBD1 CASSVRQGGAGELFF
16 TRBJ2-3 TRBV18 TRBD1 CASSPYRDRDTDTQYF
15 TRBJ2-7 TRBV29-1 TRBD1 CSVERRDRGSYEQYF
13 TRBJ2-2 TRBV7-6 . CASSRERGRELFF
18 TRBJ1-1 TRBV7-3 TRBD1 CASSLTGGTGVMNTEAFF
12 TRBJ1-5 TRBV5-6 . CASSLGDQPQHF
16 TRBJ2-3 TRBV3-1/TRBV3-2 . CASSQASRLFTDTQYF
16 TRBJ2-3 TRBV9 . CASSGNWRGASDTQYF
16 TRBJ1-1 TRBV28 . CASSPEHLAVITEAFF
14 TRBJ2-7 TRBV11-1 . CASSSGVSPYEQYF
16 TRBJ2-1 TRBV7-9 . CASSSLGGATRNEQFF
15 TRBJ2-7 TRBV7-2 TRBD2 CASSRTSGPFYEQYF
13 TRBJ2-3 TRBV10-1 . CASSASGTDTQYF
12 TRBJ1-3 TRBV15 . CATSNIGNTIYF
13 TRBJ1-4 TRBV4-1 . CASSQVVREKLFF
11 TRBJ1-1 TRBV29-1 TRBD1 CSVTGGTEAFF
13 TRBJ1-3 TRBV28 . CASSRGSGNTIYF
15 TRBJ1-3 TRBV2 . CASNRPGSRGNTIYF
17 TRBJ2-3 TRBV9 TRBD2 CASSVGTSGREGDTQYF
19 TRBJ2-3 TRBV5-1 TRBD2 CASSFTSGRAAGRTDTQYF
17 TRBJ1-4 TRBV9 TRBD1 CASSAPGTGWLGEKLFF
13 TRBJ1-2 TRBV14 TRBD1 CASSHLGQGGYTF
11 TRBJ2-7 TRBV7-3 . CASSFGHEQYF
16 TRBJ2-3 TRBV5-5 TRBD2 CASSSRGVRATDTQYF
16 TRBJ2-7 TRBV14 TRBD2 CASSQLAGLGPQEQYF
15 TRBJ1-4 TRBV6-6 . CASSYSDGRGEKLFF
15 TRBJ1-1 TRBV28 TRBD1 CASSFGQGLNTEAFF
16 TRBJ2-5 TRBV3-1/TRBV3-2 . CASSPRGGRVQETQYF
17 TRBJ2-3 TRBV4-1 TRBD2 CASSPFGTMRSADTQYF
16 TRBJ2-2 TRBV4-3 TRBD2 CASSHLPGGGTGELFF
16 TRBJ1-2 TRBV11-2 . CASSLEPGSGAYGYTF